The rows below give T cell receptor beta chains drawn from one sample of a study of cytomegalovirus exposure and HLA in healthy donors. Libraries were prepared by immunoSEQ multiplex PCR; TCRdb keeps only in-frame clonotypes and omits some of them. The table shows 150,000 to 200,000 clones, with around four fifths occurring only once. Sequenced sample: PBMCs. These receptors all stem from a man aged 25 to 40 in good health and CMV-seropositive. CDR3s include the opening cysteine and the closing phenylalanine or tryptophan. The D gene is left open where the match is weak. Size values are once, few and many counts, or a class for expanded clones, and some rows have none.

abundance	len	v_gene	d_gene	j_gene	CDR3aa	CDR3nt
NA	16	TRBV18	TRBD1	TRBJ2-7	CASSPAGTANSYEQYF	TGTGCCAGCTCACCTGCCGGGACAGCGAATTCCTACGAGCAGTACTTC
NA	16	TRBV11-2	NA	TRBJ1-6	CASSLDSGFYNSPLHF	TGTGCCAGCAGCCTGGACAGTGGATTCTATAATTCACCCCTCCACTTT
few	15	TRBV19	TRBD1	TRBJ1-1	CASTPTGTGPPEAFF	TGTGCCAGTACCCCTACCGGGACAGGGCCCCCTGAAGCTTTCTTT
NA	17	TRBV4-2	TRBD1	TRBJ2-2	CASSQEGGNSNSGELFF	TGTGCCAGCAGCCAAGAAGGGGGCAACTCGAATTCCGGGGAGCTGTTTTTT
once	14	TRBV27	NA	TRBJ2-2	CASSWGPYTGELFF	TGTGCCAGCAGTTGGGGCCCCTACACCGGGGAGCTGTTTTTT
few	15	TRBV7-9	NA	TRBJ1-1	CASSSPGSTSTEAFF	TGTGCCAGCAGCTCTCCCGGGAGCACGAGCACTGAAGCTTTCTTT
NA	14	TRBV10-2	NA	TRBJ2-3	CASSEYTGGYTQYF	TGCGCCAGCAGTGAATATACAGGTGGTTATACGCAGTATTTT
NA	15	TRBV6-4	TRBD1	TRBJ2-2	CASSDSTGSTGELFF	TGTGCCAGCAGTGACTCGACAGGGAGCACCGGGGAGCTGTTTTTT
few	14	TRBV7-2	NA	TRBJ2-3	CASSPAGLADTQYF	TGTGCCAGCAGCCCCGCGGGGTTAGCAGATACGCAGTATTTT
NA	13	TRBV10-3	NA	TRBJ2-1	CAISETTREEQFF	TGTGCCATCAGTGAGACGACTAGGGAGGAGCAGTTCTTC
NA	16	TRBV27	TRBD2	TRBJ2-2	CASSPSSGDHTGELFF	TGTGCCAGCAGCCCGTCTAGCGGGGACCACACCGGGGAGCTGTTTTTT
once	15	TRBV6-5	TRBD1	TRBJ1-1	CASSSRGTGGTEAFF	TGTGCCAGCAGCTCTAGGGGGACAGGGGGGACTGAAGCTTTCTTT
few	16	TRBV18	NA	TRBJ2-7	CASSPLEELTGNEQYF	TGTGCCAGCTCACCTCTCGAGGAGTTAACCGGGAACGAGCAGTACTTC
once	13	TRBV19	NA	TRBJ2-1	CASSTGLGAEQFF	TGTGCCAGTAGTACGGGACTGGGCGCTGAGCAGTTCTTC
NA	15	TRBV5-6	NA	TRBJ2-5	CASSWGPGRQETQYF	TGTGCCAGCAGCTGGGGGCCGGGGCGCCAAGAGACCCAGTACTTC
NA	15	TRBV2	TRBD2	TRBJ2-1	CASTLSGANYNEQFF	TGTGCCAGCACCCTGAGCGGGGCAAACTACAATGAGCAGTTCTTC
NA	14	TRBV27	TRBD1	TRBJ2-3	CASRILTGPDTQYF	TGTGCCAGCAGGATTCTGACAGGGCCAGATACGCAGTATTTT
NA	13	TRBV6-5	TRBD2	TRBJ2-1	CASSYAQRGEQFF	TGTGCCAGCAGTTACGCCCAGCGGGGTGAGCAGTTCTTC
once	15	TRBV2	TRBD2	TRBJ2-7	CASNRLGGGAHEQYF	TGTGCCAGCAATCGATTAGGCGGGGGGGCCCACGAGCAGTACTTC
NA	12	TRBV2	NA	TRBJ2-3	CASKQGWDTQYF	TGTGCCAGCAAACAGGGCTGGGATACGCAGTATTTT
NA	12	TRBV2	NA	TRBJ1-1	CASTQGIPEAFF	TGTGCCAGCACTCAGGGGATCCCTGAAGCTTTCTTT
NA	14	TRBV6-6	TRBD1	TRBJ1-2	CASSPGQGFYGYTF	TGTGCCAGCAGTCCGGGACAGGGGTTCTATGGCTACACCTTC
NA	17	TRBV11-3	TRBD2	TRBJ2-2	CASSTRDGGANTGELFF	TGTGCCAGCAGCACCAGGGACGGGGGGGCGAACACCGGGGAGCTGTTTTTT
few	13	TRBV29-1	NA	TRBJ2-3	CSVDRGSTDTQYF	TGCAGCGTTGACAGGGGTAGCACAGATACGCAGTATTTT
NA	16	TRBV30	NA	TRBJ1-4	CAWSAQMTVSNEKLFF	TGTGCCTGGAGTGCACAAATGACAGTCAGTAATGAAAAACTGTTTTTT
once	17	TRBV7-2	TRBD1	TRBJ2-7	CASHLQAGTGIFHEQYF	TGTGCCAGCCACCTCCAGGCGGGGACAGGGATTTTCCACGAGCAGTACTTC
few	18	TRBV7-2	TRBD2	TRBJ2-5	CASSLGGRIGLAVATQYF	TGTGCCAGCAGCTTAGGCGGACGGATCGGGCTAGCGGTTGCGACCCAGTACTTC
NA	14	TRBV2	TRBD2	TRBJ2-3	CASRLAGDTDTQYF	TGTGCCAGCCGACTAGCGGGGGACACAGATACGCAGTATTTT
NA	16	TRBV15	TRBD1	TRBJ2-7	CATSTTDREHSWEQYF	TGTGCCACCAGCACCACGGACAGGGAACACTCTTGGGAGCAGTACTTC
NA	16	TRBV9	TRBD1	TRBJ1-1	CASSVVPLPGGTEAFF	TGTGCCAGCAGCGTAGTTCCCTTGCCAGGGGGCACTGAAGCTTTCTTT
NA	14	TRBV7-9	NA	TRBJ1-3	CASSRTGTGNTIYF	TGTGCCAGCAGCCGCACAGGTACTGGAAACACCATATATTTT
NA	17	TRBV4-3	NA	TRBJ1-2	CASSQVLSGRGSYGYTF	TGCGCCAGCAGCCAAGTTCTTTCAGGGCGGGGGAGCTATGGCTACACCTTC
NA	16	TRBV6-6	TRBD2	TRBJ2-3	CASSYVRLAGTDTQYF	TGTGCCAGCAGTTACGTCCGACTAGCCGGCACAGATACGCAGTATTTT
NA	13	TRBV12-5	TRBD1	TRBJ2-5	CASSQGGRETQYF	TGTGCTAGTAGTCAAGGGGGCAGGGAGACCCAGTACTTC
NA	21	TRBV21-1	NA	TRBJ1-5	CASSKGSDQGIQRLRNQPQHF	TGTGCCAGCAGCAAAGGAAGCGATCAGGGAATACAACGATTGAGGAATCAGCCCCAGCATTTT
NA	15	TRBV27	TRBD2	TRBJ2-1	CASSFGLAGYNEQFF	TGTGCCAGCAGTTTCGGACTAGCGGGGTACAATGAGCAGTTCTTC
NA	13	TRBV30	TRBD1	TRBJ1-5	CAWSDRGSQPQHF	TGTGCCTGGAGTGACAGGGGTTCTCAGCCCCAGCATTTT
NA	15	TRBV5-1	NA	TRBJ1-2	CASSLGLPRDYGYTF	TGCGCCAGCAGCCTGGGCCTCCCCCGGGACTATGGCTACACCTTC
NA	12	TRBV6-4	NA	TRBJ2-7	CASSLNFHEQYF	TGTGCCAGCAGTTTAAATTTCCACGAGCAGTACTTC
NA	15	TRBV6-5	NA	TRBJ1-4	CASSYNGAVNEKLFF	TGTGCCAGCAGTTACAATGGGGCCGTTAATGAAAAACTGTTTTTT
NA	14	TRBV11-2	NA	TRBJ2-3	CASSLVTSTDTQYF	TGTGCCAGCAGCCTCGTGACTAGCACAGATACGCAGTATTTT
NA	13	TRBV6-6	NA	TRBJ2-2	CASSYKLTGELFF	TGTGCCAGCAGTTACAAGCTCACCGGGGAGCTGTTTTTT
once	13	TRBV30	TRBD1	TRBJ1-5	CAWSDRGDQPQHF	TGTGCCTGGAGCGACAGGGGTGATCAGCCCCAGCATTTT
NA	13	TRBV11-2	NA	TRBJ1-6	CASSFVEGSPLHF	TGTGCCAGCAGCTTTGTGGAGGGTTCACCCCTCCACTTT
NA	14	TRBV5-4	TRBD2	TRBJ2-7	CASSPGTRASEQYF	TGTGCCAGCAGCCCCGGGACTAGGGCTTCCGAGCAGTACTTC
NA	15	TRBV27	TRBD2	TRBJ2-3	CASSPRAGGLQEQYF	TGTGCCAGCAGTCCGAGAGCGGGGGGGCTGCAGGAGCAGTATTTT
NA	14	TRBV5-1	NA	TRBJ1-1	CASSLAGSHTEAFF	TGCGCCAGCAGCTTGGCAGGCTCTCACACTGAAGCTTTCTTT
NA	13	TRBV7-2	NA	TRBJ1-5	CASTSRDNQPQHF	TGTGCCAGCACCTCCAGGGACAATCAGCCCCAGCATTTT
NA	15	TRBV4-1	TRBD1	TRBJ2-7	CASSHGQGEPYEQYF	TGCGCCAGCAGCCACGGACAGGGGGAACCCTACGAGCAGTACTTC
NA	14	TRBV19	TRBD1	TRBJ1-2	CASRERTGAMGYTF	TGTGCCAGTAGGGAAAGGACAGGGGCGATGGGCTACACCTTC
NA	16	TRBV27	TRBD2	TRBJ2-2	CASRDYSGGILGELFF	TGTGCCAGCAGAGATTATAGCGGGGGGATTCTCGGGGAGCTGTTTTTT
NA	15	TRBV27	NA	TRBJ2-3	CASSLSRIPTDTQYF	TGTGCCAGCAGTTTATCGAGGATACCCACAGATACGCAGTATTTT
NA	12	TRBV6-5	NA	TRBJ1-3	CASSPEGNTIYF	TGTGCCAGCAGCCCGGAGGGAAACACCATATATTTT